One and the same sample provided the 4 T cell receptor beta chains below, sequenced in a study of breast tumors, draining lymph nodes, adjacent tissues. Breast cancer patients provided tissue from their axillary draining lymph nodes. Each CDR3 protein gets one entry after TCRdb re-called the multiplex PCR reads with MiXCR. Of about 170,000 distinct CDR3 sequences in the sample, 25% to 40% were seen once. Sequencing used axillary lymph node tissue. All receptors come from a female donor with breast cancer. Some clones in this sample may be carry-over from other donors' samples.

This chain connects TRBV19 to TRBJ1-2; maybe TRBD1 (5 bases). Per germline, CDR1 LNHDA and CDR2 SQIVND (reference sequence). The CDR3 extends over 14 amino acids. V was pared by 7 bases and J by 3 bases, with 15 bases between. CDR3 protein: CASNPQALDYGYTF. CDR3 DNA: TGTGCCAGTAATCCACAGGCGCTAGACTATGGCTACACCTTC.

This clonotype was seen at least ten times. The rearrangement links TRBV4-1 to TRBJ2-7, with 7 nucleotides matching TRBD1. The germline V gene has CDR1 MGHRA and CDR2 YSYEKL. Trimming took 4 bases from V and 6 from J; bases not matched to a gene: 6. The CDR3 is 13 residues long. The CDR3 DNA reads TGCGCCAGCAGCCTCCGGGACAGAGGCGAGCAGTACTTC. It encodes CASSLRDRGEQYF.

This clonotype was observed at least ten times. CDR3: CASSLSRTGSTDTQYF. CDR3 in DNA: TGTGCCAGCAGCTTATCCCGGACAGGGAGCACAGATACGCAGTATTTT. The rearrangement links TRBV13 to TRBJ2-3, with 8 bases fitting TRBD1. The junction had 4 bases not matched to a gene; V was cut back by 2 bases and J by 0 bases. Germline V gene sequence: CDR1 PRHDT, CDR2 FYEKMQ (reference sequence). This CDR3 is built from 16 residues.

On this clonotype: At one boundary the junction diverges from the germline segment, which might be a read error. The CDR3 DNA reads TGTGCTACCAGCTGGGGGCATCAGCCCCAGCATTTT. This gives the protein CATSWGHQPQHF. The V gene is TRBV15, the J gene TRBJ1-5, with a possible D match to TRBD1 (6 bases). This CDR3 has 12 residues. From germline, CDR1 is LNHNV and CDR2 YYDKDF (reference sequence).